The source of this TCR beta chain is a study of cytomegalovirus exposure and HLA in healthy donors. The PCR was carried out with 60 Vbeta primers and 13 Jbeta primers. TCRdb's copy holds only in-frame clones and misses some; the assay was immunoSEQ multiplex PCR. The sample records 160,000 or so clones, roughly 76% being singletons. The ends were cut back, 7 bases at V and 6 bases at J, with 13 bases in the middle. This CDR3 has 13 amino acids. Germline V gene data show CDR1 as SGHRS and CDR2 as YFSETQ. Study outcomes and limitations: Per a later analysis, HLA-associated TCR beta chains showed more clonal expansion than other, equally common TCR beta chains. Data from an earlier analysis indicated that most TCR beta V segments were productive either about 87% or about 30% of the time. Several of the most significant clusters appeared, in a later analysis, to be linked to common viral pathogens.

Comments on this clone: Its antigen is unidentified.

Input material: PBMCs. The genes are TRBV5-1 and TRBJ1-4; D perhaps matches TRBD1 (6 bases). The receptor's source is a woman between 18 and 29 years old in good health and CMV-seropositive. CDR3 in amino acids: CASRLGAYEKLFF. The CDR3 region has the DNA TGCGCCAGCCGGTTGGGGGCCTATGAAAAACTGTTTTTT.